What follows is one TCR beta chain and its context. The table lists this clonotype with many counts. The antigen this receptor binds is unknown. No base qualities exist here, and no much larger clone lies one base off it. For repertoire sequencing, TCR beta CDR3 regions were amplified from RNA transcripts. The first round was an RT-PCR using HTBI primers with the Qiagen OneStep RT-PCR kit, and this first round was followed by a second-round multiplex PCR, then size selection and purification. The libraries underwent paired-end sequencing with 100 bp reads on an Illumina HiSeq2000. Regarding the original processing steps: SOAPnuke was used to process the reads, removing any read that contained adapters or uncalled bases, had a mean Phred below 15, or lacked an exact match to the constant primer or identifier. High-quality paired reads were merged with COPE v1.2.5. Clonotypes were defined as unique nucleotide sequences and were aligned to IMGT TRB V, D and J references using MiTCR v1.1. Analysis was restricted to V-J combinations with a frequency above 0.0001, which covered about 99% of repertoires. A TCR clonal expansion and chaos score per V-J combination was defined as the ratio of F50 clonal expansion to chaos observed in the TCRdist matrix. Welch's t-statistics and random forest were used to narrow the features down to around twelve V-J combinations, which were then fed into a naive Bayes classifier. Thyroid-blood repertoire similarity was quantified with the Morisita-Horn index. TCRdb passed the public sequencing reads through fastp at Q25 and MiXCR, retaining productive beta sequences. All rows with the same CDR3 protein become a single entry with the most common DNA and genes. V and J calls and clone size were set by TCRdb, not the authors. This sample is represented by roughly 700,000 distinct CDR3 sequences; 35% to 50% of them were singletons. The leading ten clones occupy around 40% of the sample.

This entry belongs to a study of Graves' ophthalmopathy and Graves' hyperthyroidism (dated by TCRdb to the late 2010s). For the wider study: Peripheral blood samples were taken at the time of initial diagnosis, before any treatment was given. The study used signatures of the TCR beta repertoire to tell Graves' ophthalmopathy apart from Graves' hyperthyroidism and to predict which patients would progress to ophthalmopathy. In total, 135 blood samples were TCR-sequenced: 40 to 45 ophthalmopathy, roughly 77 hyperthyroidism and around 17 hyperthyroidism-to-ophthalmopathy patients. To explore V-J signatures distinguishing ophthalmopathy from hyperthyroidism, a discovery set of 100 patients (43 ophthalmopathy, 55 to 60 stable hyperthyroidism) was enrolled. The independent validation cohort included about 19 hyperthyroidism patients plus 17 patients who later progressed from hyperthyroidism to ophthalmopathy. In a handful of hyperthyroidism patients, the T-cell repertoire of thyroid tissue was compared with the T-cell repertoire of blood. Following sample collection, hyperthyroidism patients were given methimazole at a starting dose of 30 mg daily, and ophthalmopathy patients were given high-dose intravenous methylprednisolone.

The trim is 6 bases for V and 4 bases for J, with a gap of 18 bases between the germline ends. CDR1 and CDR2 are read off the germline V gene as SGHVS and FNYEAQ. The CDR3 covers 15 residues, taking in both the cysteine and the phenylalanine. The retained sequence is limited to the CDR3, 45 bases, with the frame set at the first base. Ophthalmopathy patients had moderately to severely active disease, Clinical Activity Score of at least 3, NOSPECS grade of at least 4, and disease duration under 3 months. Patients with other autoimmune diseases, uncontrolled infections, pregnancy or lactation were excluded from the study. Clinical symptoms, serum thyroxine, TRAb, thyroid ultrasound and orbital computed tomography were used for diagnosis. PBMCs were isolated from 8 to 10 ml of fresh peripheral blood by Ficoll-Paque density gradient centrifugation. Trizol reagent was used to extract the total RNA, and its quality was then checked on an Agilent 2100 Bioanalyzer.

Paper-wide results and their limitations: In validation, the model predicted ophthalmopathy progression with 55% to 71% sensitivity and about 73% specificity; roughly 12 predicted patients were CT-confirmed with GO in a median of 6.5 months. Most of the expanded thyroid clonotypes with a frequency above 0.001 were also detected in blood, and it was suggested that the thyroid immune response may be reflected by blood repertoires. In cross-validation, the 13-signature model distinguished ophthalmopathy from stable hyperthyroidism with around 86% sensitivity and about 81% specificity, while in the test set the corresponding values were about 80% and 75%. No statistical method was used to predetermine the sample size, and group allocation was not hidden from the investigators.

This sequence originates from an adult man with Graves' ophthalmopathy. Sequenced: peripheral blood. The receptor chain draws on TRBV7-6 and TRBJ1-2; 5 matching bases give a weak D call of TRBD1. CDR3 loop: CASSSTGRTIYGYTF. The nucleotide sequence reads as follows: TGTGCCAGCAGTTCTACAGGTCGCACCATCTATGGCTACACCTTC.